Listed below are T cell receptor beta chains from one sample, sequenced in a study of blood T cell repertoires in COVID-19. Clones were read by immunoSEQ multiplex PCR, and TCRdb kept only the in-frame ones, dropping some. The sample includes around 58,000 clones, around four fifths of them seen just once. The material sequenced was peripheral blood. The receptors stem from a human donor in a cohort sampled during active COVID-19. CDR3s leave out the opening cysteine and the closing phenylalanine or tryptophan.

12	TRBV7-8	ATQRGSGANVLT
13	TRBV19	ASNPGQTNTGELF
13	TRBV7-2	ASSFGRGSVYGYT
13	TRBV11-2	ASSLALAGLGELF
9	TRBV12-3/TRBV12-4	ASSLGGGYT
15	TRBV5-4	ASSTGGPSVGAGELF
10	TRBV30	AWGDIFYEQY
13	TRBV21-1	ASSKRLGHTNGQY
12	TRBV6-5	ASSQNRDISEAF
14	TRBV5-1	ASSSGLAGTTDTQY
12	TRBV7-2	ASSFPNSPETQY
14	TRBV18	ASSRQGGGAHNEQF
10	TRBV30	AWRRGNTEAF
14	TRBV2	ASSERIAGGRHEQY
11	TRBV5-6	ASSRRGLNEQF
11	TRBV7-2	ASSSDSYNEQF
12	TRBV6-6	ASGERDRGYEQY
15	TRBV5-4	ASSSKGAQGTNEKLF
11	TRBV7-8	ASSATSAYEQY
12	TRBV5-1	ASRGLGSNTEAF
12	TRBV28	ASRGALSGNTIY
13	TRBV7-9	ASSRQGTGANEQY
14	TRBV7-8	ASSLVWGEKTDTQY
15	TRBV28	ASSLERLAGHSYEQY
13	TRBV10-1	ASSEASSGAYEQY
10	TRBV4-2	ASSQRTGTLF
14	TRBV27	ASSLGTGVGNQPQH
12	TRBV7-9	ASSSTGMNTEAF
11	TRBV24-1	ATQGWDTDTQY
16	TRBV12-5	ASAPVSKRGGVSDTQY
13	TRBV5-6	ASSFQGVNTGELF
9	TRBV6-5	ATGSGRTQY
13	TRBV6-5	ASSYSGSGGYEQY
9	TRBV5-6	ASSSQETQY
15	TRBV5-4	ASSSAKTGGNNSPLH